This T cell receptor beta chain originates from a study of cytomegalovirus exposure and HLA in healthy donors (dated by TCRdb to the late 2010s). Describing the broader study: An earlier analysis of roughly 500 of the donors reported approximately 290 Gb of sequence data and roughly 110 million unique TCR beta sequences from approximately 180 million T cells. Roughly 290 gigabases of sequencing data and about 92 million unique TCR sequences made up an early release that covered fewer than 650 HLA-typed donors. Among the roughly 390 genotyped donors, about 83% belonged to the genetic ancestry cluster associated with self-reported Caucasian donors. The study aimed to test whether signatures of past pathogen exposure could be identified by cataloging public T cell receptors. The T cell repertoires of 666 subjects were profiled by immunosequencing and related to cytomegalovirus serostatus. Along with the roughly 670-subject first cohort, a separate validation cohort of over 90 different subjects was used. To predict cytomegalovirus infection status, the study combined high-throughput TCR immunosequencing, statistical association of individual TCRs with disease status, and machine learning. A later analysis re-analyzed previously published TCR beta repertoires from hundreds of donors and added high-resolution HLA genotyping to study TCR occurrence patterns. Rather than drawing on any new phenotypic data, the later analysis identified candidate immune exposures from TCR beta sequences and the way those sequences occurred across donors. To decide whether each TCR beta V gene segment behaved as functional or pseudogenic, an earlier analysis of approximately 590 of the donors relied on high-throughput TCR beta sequencing. Donor age, sex, ethnicity and CMV serostatus were compiled together with the repertoire data. Genome-wide SNP genotypes for about 60% of the 666 donors were used in a later genetic analysis, which treated that subset as a discovery cohort. Every repertoire in the discovery cohort had been generated on one and the same sequencing platform. HLA typing included class I and class II loci at four-digit resolution. The number of donors typed differed by locus, with 629-630 for A, B, C, DRB1 and DQB1, roughly 520 for DQA1, about 610 for DPA1, and around 430 for DPB1. A few DR-DQ haplotypes were treated as single units for association and clustering because of strong linkage in the cohort. Across 300 to 400 genotyped donors of the cohort, an average of roughly 230,000 unique TCR beta nucleotide sequences per donor were sequenced, and roughly a sixth of those sequences were non-productive.

In regard to this clone: No antigen is known for it.

Receptor libraries were prepared by the immunoSEQ multiplex PCR assay. For the multiplex PCR, a mixture combining 60 forward primers for TCR Vbeta segments and 13 reverse primers for TCR Jbeta segments was used. A multiplex PCR assay on genomic DNA amplified the CDR3 region of rearranged TCR beta genes. The amplified TCR beta libraries were sequenced on the Illumina HiSeq System as 87-base-pair reads. The source study handled its data this way. A later analysis counted about 82 million unique TCR beta chains across the 690 or so repertoires, and some 11 million of these chains were shared by at least two donors. Raw reads were error-corrected and collapsed into unique sequences by a nearest-neighbor algorithm in which closely related sequences were merged to remove PCR and sequencing errors. CDR3 sequences were aligned to IMGT reference sequences to assign V, D and J gene segments. Each retained sequence needed at least a six-nucleotide match to both a V gene segment and a J gene segment. Rearrangements were called productive when the CDR3 lacked stop codons and stayed in frame with V and J; all others were non-productive. Following IMGT convention, CDR3 was defined as the stretch from the second conserved V-encoded cysteine up to the conserved J-encoded phenylalanine. Sequences without an unambiguous match to a single V gene segment were excluded from the earlier analysis of about 640 of the donors. An earlier analysis of some 500 of the donors classified V segments as functional when productive rearrangements were above 56.7% and as segregating when the standard deviation between donors was above 5%. A statistical classification framework was built for diagnosing cytomegalovirus status from the catalog of TCR beta chain sequences. V and J gene assignment, in a later analysis, came from comparing TCR nucleotide sequences with IMGT/GENE-DB human TR gene sequences. Using the TCRdist pipeline, a later analysis assigned CDR3 sequences along with most-parsimonious VDJ recombination scenarios. In a later analysis, every TCR beta chain was defined by the combination of its CDR3 amino acid sequence and its V-gene family, and reads without a unique V-gene family were dropped. In a later analysis, approximately 640 highly shared, low-generation-probability nucleotide sequences were removed to address suspected cross-contamination and a sequencing artifact. A later analysis calculated a clonal expansion index for each public chain from normalized within-repertoire ranks of inferred template counts. Generation probabilities in a later analysis came from a VDJ recombination model fitted to out-of-frame rearrangements, and those results were checked against IGoR. Hypergeometric tests were used in a later analysis to score TCR-TCR, TCR-HLA and TCR-CMV co-occurrence, with a repertoire-size bias correction applied to the TCR pairs. False discovery rates were estimated in a later analysis by permuting HLA or CMV assignments 20 times. In a later analysis, co-occurring TCRs were grouped using DBSCAN, with TCRdist sequence similarity added in when clustering inside HLA-allele-positive subsets. Repertoires with fewer than 30,000 or more than 120,000 public chains, plus five repertoires with anomalous nucleotide sharing, were excluded from co-occurrence clustering. What TCRdb holds here is the immuneACCESS table cut down to in-frame rearrangements. Part of the clones is not present; checked against another copy, under half of the missing clones reflect an unresolved V gene, and the others are unexplained. D and trimming come from the DNA, and the V and J calls and clone size come from that table. This specimen's table enumerates roughly 100,000 clones. The ten largest clonotypes hold around 0.59% of the sample.

In total, 500 to 700 healthy bone marrow donors made up the cohort. At the time of sampling, all cohort members were nominally healthy, though unrecorded immune exposures were likely present. The donor was CMV seronegative and was included in the group of hundreds of seronegative cohort members. Each donor provided a peripheral blood sample, and peripheral blood mononuclear cells were used for TCR beta sequencing. Genomic DNA was extracted from the blood cell samples with the Qiagen DNeasy Blood Extraction Kit. From cysteine to phenylalanine, the CDR3 is 15 amino acids long. The DNA shown is the 45-base CDR3, in frame from base 1. CDR1 and CDR2, looked up from the germline V gene, are SGHRS and YFSETQ. Trimming accounts for 7 bases at V and 2 bases at J, while the number of junction bases matched to no gene is 11. What the work shows at the level of the full study, not this receptor alone: A group of highly shared sequence variants was considered likely to be a technical artifact of the sequencing pipeline. In vitro tests confirmed that three of the cytomegalovirus-associated TCR beta chains recognize cytomegalovirus antigens. V-gene and J-gene trimming of TCR beta chains was associated with a missense DCLRE1C variant in a later genetic analysis, and the association was replicated in an independent cohort. Sequencing depth was assumed to be roughly uniform across donors in the presence/absence analyses, though that assumption may not hold. A further reported finding was that TCR beta sequences accurately predicted the HLA-A and HLA-B alleles for most subjects in the first cohort. Correlated functional status among segregating V segments might be attributable to linkage disequilibrium, but an unknown experimental factor could not be ruled out. Because HLA typing was missing for some donors at each locus, association tests included only the typed subset. Specific HLA alleles were associated with over 15,000 TCR beta sequences at a false discovery rate of 0.05 in a later analysis. When HLA alleles, especially DR and DQ, strongly co-occurred, attributing TCR associations to individual alleles was difficult. Most TCR sequences were observed very rarely across donors, whereas some public TCRs were present in many individuals. In the study, about 150 TCR beta chains were listed as associated with cytomegalovirus. Only TCR beta chains were sequenced in this cohort, and the absence of alpha or paired-chain data limited detectable features. Several of the top co-occurrence clusters appeared to be linked to parvovirus B19, influenza, CMV and Epstein-Barr virus, according to a later analysis. In a later analysis, HLA-associated TCR beta chains showed more clonal expansion and lower generation probabilities than non-associated chains that were equally common. Because counts were too low, fewer than 20 rarely observed V segments, including chromosome 9 orphons, were excluded from the earlier analysis of 500 to 700 of the donors. A later analysis found that TCR association rates varied across HLA loci, with DRB1 alleles showing the most associated TCRs and HLA-C alleles the fewest. A later genetic analysis reported fewer N-insertions in productive TCRs among donors in an Asian-associated ancestry cluster than the approximately 700-donor mean. The authors suggested that the approach could potentially be generalized to other disease states and immunological phenotypes. In a later analysis, most CMV-associated TCR beta chains were found to appear HLA-restricted, with HLA associations seemingly driven largely by CMV exposure. Some IMGT-functional V segments, including TRBV6-2 and TRBV6-3, could not be distinguished by the 87-base-pair reads and were therefore excluded. In an earlier analysis of 500 to 650 of the donors, most TCR beta V segments appeared in productive rearrangements about 90% or about 30% of the time, broadly matching IMGT annotations. Immune exposure information for the cohort was limited to CMV serostatus. Cytomegalovirus status was reported to be diagnosed by the classifier with high specificity and sensitivity in both the original and validation cohorts.

The clonotype originates from a man aged 45-60 years in good health and CMV-seronegative. Sequenced material: PBMCs. The V and J genes are TRBV5-1 and TRBJ2-7, with TRBD1 identical over 8 junction bases. This receptor has the CDR3 CASGETGVLAYEQYF. The sequence in DNA is TGCGCCAGCGGAGAGACAGGGGTTTTGGCCTACGAGCAGTACTTC.